A selection of T cell receptor beta chains follows, all from one sample in a study of blood T cells in healthy people across ages. TCRdb independently ran MiXCR on the 5' RACE reads; one entry per CDR3 protein. The sample lists approximately 700,000 distinct CDR3 sequences, approximately 31% seen once, with 15% in the top ten. Source material: blood. These receptors all stem from an elderly woman in good health. Each CDR3 is given with its conserved first and last residue. D genes are given only for firm matches. The size field is filled for only some rows; it gives once, few, many or a size class.

clone_size j_call v_call cdr3_length d_call cdr3_aa cdr3_nt
many TRBJ2-7 TRBV11-2 15 - CASSLVIGADYEQYF TGTGCCAGCAGCTTAGTGATAGGGGCCGACTACGAGCAGTACTTC
few TRBJ1-1 TRBV21-1 15 - CASSQPGGRGTEAFF TGTGCCAGCAGTCAGCCAGGGGGCAGGGGGACTGAAGCTTTCTTT
many TRBJ1-5 TRBV5-1 14 - CASSVDSGGQPQHF TGCGCCAGCAGCGTCGACAGTGGCGGACAGCCCCAGCATTTT
- TRBJ2-7 TRBV20-1 13 - CSARERRAYEQYF TGCAGTGCTAGAGAGCGGAGGGCCTACGAGCAGTACTTC
many TRBJ1-2 TRBV20-1 12 - CSARTANYGYTF TGCAGTGCTCGGACGGCTAACTATGGCTACACCTTC
once TRBJ2-1 TRBV6-5 15 - CASSYSRGLGNEQFF TGTGCCAGCAGTTACTCGAGAGGTTTAGGCAATGAGCAGTTCTTC
- TRBJ1-2 TRBV7-2 17 - CAGSLDWGRPGDYGYTF TGTGCCGGCAGCTTAGATTGGGGCAGACCGGGGGACTATGGCTACACCTTC
- TRBJ1-1 TRBV6-6 14 - CASRSTGTGTEAFF TGTGCCAGCAGGTCCACAGGGACGGGTACTGAAGCTTTCTTT
- TRBJ2-4 TRBV18 16 - CASSQASRSLGNIQYF TGTGCCAGCTCACAGGCTAGTCGTTCTTTGGGAAACATTCAGTACTTC
once TRBJ2-4 TRBV7-2 15 - CASSLEGQGKNIQYF TGTGCCAGCAGCTTAGAAGGGCAGGGTAAAAACATTCAGTACTTC
few TRBJ2-1 TRBV28 17 TRBD2 CASTIRYSGYHPDEQFF TGTGCCAGCACCATACGGTATAGCGGGTACCATCCCGATGAGCAGTTCTTC
- TRBJ1-5 TRBV7-2 13 TRBD1 CASSRDSDQPQHF TGTGCCAGCAGCCGGGACAGCGATCAGCCCCAGCATTTT
- TRBJ1-1 TRBV5-1 16 TRBD1 CASSWGDRGLNTEAFF TGCGCCAGCAGCTGGGGGGACAGGGGATTGAACACTGAAGCTTTCTTT
many TRBJ1-2 TRBV7-2 16 - CASSLGSGLGLLGYTF TGTGCCAGCAGCTTAGGCTCCGGGCTGGGGCTCCTAGGCTACACCTTC
- TRBJ1-6 TRBV12-3/TRBV12-4 12 - CASTPGNSPLHF TGTGCCAGCACTCCGGGGAATTCACCCCTCCACTTT
- TRBJ2-4 TRBV2 13 - CASSVLGVGIQYF TGTGCCAGCAGTGTATTGGGGGTGGGCATTCAGTACTTC
many TRBJ2-1 TRBV7-8 15 TRBD2 CASSLTAGAVVEQFF TGTGCCAGCAGCCTTACAGCGGGGGCCGTGGTTGAGCAGTTCTTC
- TRBJ2-3 TRBV12-3/TRBV12-4 14 TRBD2 CASRGRAGGDTQYF TGTGCCAGCAGGGGACGAGCGGGGGGTGATACGCAATATTTT
many TRBJ2-3 TRBV6-1 10 - CASDTYTQYF TGTGCCAGCGATACGTATACGCAGTATTTT
- TRBJ2-3 TRBV2 13 TRBD1 CASTRGPRDTQYF TGTGCCAGCACAAGGGGGCCGAGAGATACGCAGTATTTT
- TRBJ1-1 TRBV12-3/TRBV12-4 15 TRBD1 CASSFMRQGGTEAFF TGTGCCAGCAGTTTCATGCGACAGGGGGGCACTGAAGCTTTCTTT
- TRBJ2-3 TRBV20-1 15 - CSATKHGRYTDTQYF TGCAGTGCCACCAAACACGGTCGGTACACAGATACGCAGTATTTT
once TRBJ2-1 TRBV12-3/TRBV12-4 14 TRBD2 CASRAGLAYNEQFF TGTGCCAGCAGAGCGGGACTAGCCTACAATGAGCAGTTCTTC
many TRBJ1-1 TRBV29-1 14 - CSVEDGRKNTEAFF TGCAGCGTTGAAGATGGACGGAAGAACACTGAAGCTTTCTTT
- TRBJ2-5 TRBV29-1 9 - CNVGETQYF TGCAACGTTGGAGAGACCCAGTACTTC
many TRBJ1-2 TRBV7-2 15 TRBD1 CASSPRGTGGRGYTF TGTGCCAGCAGCCCAAGAGGGACAGGGGGAAGGGGCTACACCTTC
- TRBJ2-3 TRBV6-6 15 - CASSYHFSSTDTQYF TGTGCCAGCAGTTACCACTTCTCTAGCACAGATACGCAGTATTTT
many TRBJ2-5 TRBV3-1 16 - CASSQVYSSDGETQYF TGTGCCAGCAGCCAAGTCTACAGCTCGGACGGGGAGACCCAGTACTTC
many TRBJ1-6 TRBV5-1 13 - CASRESYNSPLHF TGCGCCAGCAGGGAATCCTATAATTCACCCCTCCACTTT
few TRBJ2-7 TRBV20-1 16 TRBD2 CSAGDLASGGAYERYF TGCAGTGCTGGAGATCTGGCTAGCGGGGGGGCCTACGAGCGGTACTTC
few TRBJ1-6 TRBV28 14 - CASSLRRLHSPLHF TGTGCCAGCAGTTTAAGGCGTTTACATTCACCCCTCCACTTT
- TRBJ1-2 TRBV3-1 14 TRBD1 CASSQATGQGGYTF TGTGCCAGCAGCCAAGCTACGGGACAGGGGGGCTACACCTTC
- TRBJ1-1 TRBV7-2 13 - CASSGRPLTEAFF TGTGCCAGCAGTGGGAGGCCGCTCACTGAAGCTTTCTTT
many TRBJ2-1 TRBV20-1 15 TRBD2 CSAIDVSGGANEQFF TGCAGTGCTATCGATGTTAGCGGGGGGGCCAATGAGCAGTTCTTC
- TRBJ2-6 TRBV6-2/TRBV6-3 20 - CASNGRRAEGVGSGANVRTF -
- TRBJ1-1 TRBV29-1 10 - CSVGTAEAFF TGCAGCGTTGGGACAGCCGAAGCTTTCTTT
- TRBJ1-4 TRBV7-9 13 - CASSFQRPEKLVF TGTGCCAGCAGCTTTCAGAGACCAGAAAAACTGGTTTTT
- TRBJ1-1 TRBV30 12 - CAWSGSNAEAFF TGTGCCTGGAGCGGGAGTAACGCTGAAGCTTTCTTT
few TRBJ2-5 TRBV5-1 16 - CASSLFFRRGQETQYF TGCGCCAGCAGCTTGTTCTTTCGCAGGGGACAAGAGACCCAGTACTTC
once TRBJ2-7 TRBV15 15 TRBD2 CATSRDGAGEYEQYF TGTGCCACCAGCAGAGATGGGGCGGGAGAGTACGAGCAGTACTTC
many TRBJ2-1 TRBV9 17 TRBD1 CASSASSGTGNGHEQFF TGTGCCAGCAGCGCGTCCTCCGGGACAGGGAACGGGCATGAGCAGTTCTTC
- TRBJ2-1 TRBV9 16 - CASSVDWDTGLNEQFF TGTGCCAGCAGCGTAGATTGGGACACGGGTTTGAATGAGCAGTTCTTC